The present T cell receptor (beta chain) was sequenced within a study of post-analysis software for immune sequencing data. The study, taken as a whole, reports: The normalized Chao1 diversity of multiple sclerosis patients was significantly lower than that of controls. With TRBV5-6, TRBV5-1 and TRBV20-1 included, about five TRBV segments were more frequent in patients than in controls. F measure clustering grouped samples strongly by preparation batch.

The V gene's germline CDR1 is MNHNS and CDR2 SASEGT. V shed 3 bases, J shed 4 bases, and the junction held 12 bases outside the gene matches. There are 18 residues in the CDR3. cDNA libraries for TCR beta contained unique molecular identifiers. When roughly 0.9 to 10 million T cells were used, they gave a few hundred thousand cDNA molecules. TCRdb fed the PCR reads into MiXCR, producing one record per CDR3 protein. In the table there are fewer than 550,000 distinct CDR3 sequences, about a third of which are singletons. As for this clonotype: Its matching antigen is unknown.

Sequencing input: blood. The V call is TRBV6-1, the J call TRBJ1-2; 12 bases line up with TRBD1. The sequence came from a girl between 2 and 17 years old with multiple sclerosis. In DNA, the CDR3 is TGTGCCAGCAGTGATGCAAGCCCCCGGGACAGGGGGCTCTATGGCTACACCTTC. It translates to CASSDASPRDRGLYGYTF.